Here is one TCR beta chain with its context. What it binds is unknown. This entry comes from a study of tumor and adjacent non-tumor tissue in lung cancer. About the study: Aged roughly 31 to 80 years, patients included 10 men and 4 to 6 women with stage I to III disease. Samples averaged approximately 4.2 million productive TCRbeta reads each.

TCRbeta libraries were built with three rounds of nested PCR, modified from ARM-PCR. Via MiXCR, TCRdb re-called the multiplex PCR reads, giving one row per CDR3 protein. There are about 100,000 distinct CDR3 sequences in the sample; about 62% occur only once, and less than 20% lies in the top ten. No cell sorting was done before RNA was extracted from the tissue. The normal lung tissue was taken more than 3 cm from the tumor edge. Germline lookup yields CDR1 SQVTM and CDR2 ANQGSEA. J gave up 5 bases and V 4 bases, and 4 bases lay outside the gene matches. The CDR3 totals 15 residues. Overall study findings and caveats: Compared with tumor, normal lung showed significantly lower TCR diversity. In normal lung, the top 100 clones were significantly more dominant than in tumor.

The chain is built from TRBV29-1 and TRBJ2-2; 13 bases match TRBD2. Sequencing was done on a sample of distant non-tumor lung tissue. The origin of this receptor is a man in his thirties or forties with non-small cell lung cancer. The CDR3 loop reads CSVGGLAGRTGELFF. The CDR3 DNA reads as TGCAGCGTTGGGGGACTAGCGGGACGGACCGGGGAGCTGTTTTTT.